This T cell receptor beta chain was found in a study of blood T cells in healthy people across ages. Approximately 9 milliliters was the volume of peripheral blood drawn from each donor. CDR1 and CDR2 (germline): SGHTA, FQGNSA. The CDR3 has 16 residues. For the second PCR, which ran for 7 to 11 cycles, a sample-barcoded 5' primer and a J-beta primer mix were used. TCRdb passed the 5' RACE reads through MiXCR, listing each CDR3 protein once. The sample lists 850,000 to 1,300,000 distinct CDR3 sequences; more than 35% were seen once. The chain links TRBV7-2 to TRBJ2-1; the match to TRBD2 covers 7 bases. The J call is doubtful: the DNA matches TRBJ2-7 better. This clonotype originated in a woman aged 55-70 years in good health. The source material was blood. The CDR3 nucleotides read TGTGCCAGCAGCTTAGACCGTGGGGCGGGGGTCAATGAGCAGTACTTC. Translated, it gives CASSLDRGAGVNEQYF.